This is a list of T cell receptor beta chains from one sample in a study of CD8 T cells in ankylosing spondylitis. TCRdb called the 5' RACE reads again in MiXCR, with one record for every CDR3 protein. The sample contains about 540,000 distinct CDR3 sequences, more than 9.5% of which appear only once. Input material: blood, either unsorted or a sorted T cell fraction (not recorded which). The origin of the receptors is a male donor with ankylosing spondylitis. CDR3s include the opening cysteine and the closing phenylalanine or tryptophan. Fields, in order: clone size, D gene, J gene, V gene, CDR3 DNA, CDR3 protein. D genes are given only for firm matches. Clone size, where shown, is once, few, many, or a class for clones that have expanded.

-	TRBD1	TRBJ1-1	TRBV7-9	TGTGCCAGCAGTTCAAGAGGGACAGCGAACACTGAAGCTTTCTTT	CASSSRGTANTEAFF
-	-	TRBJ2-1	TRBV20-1	TGCAGTGCTAGAGGAGGGGGACTTTCTTACAATGAGCAGTTCTTC	CSARGGGLSYNEQFF
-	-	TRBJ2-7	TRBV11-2	TGTGCCAGCAGCTTATTCTCAGGGGCCTCCAACGAGCAGTACTTC	CASSLFSGASNEQYF
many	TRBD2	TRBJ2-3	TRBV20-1	TGCAGTGCTAGGGGGACTAGCGGGAGCACAGATACGCAGTATTTT	CSARGTSGSTDTQYF
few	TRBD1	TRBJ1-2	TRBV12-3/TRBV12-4	TGTGCCAGCAGTCCCGCCGGGACAGCTAACTATGGCTACACCTTC	CASSPAGTANYGYTF
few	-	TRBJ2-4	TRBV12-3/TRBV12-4	TGTGCCAGCAGTCCGCCACCACAGAGAGCCAAAAACATTCAGTACTTC	CASSPPPQRAKNIQYF
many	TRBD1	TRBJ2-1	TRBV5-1	TGCGCCAGCAGCTTGAGAGGACAGGGGGCCTACAATGAGCAGTTCTTC	CASSLRGQGAYNEQFF
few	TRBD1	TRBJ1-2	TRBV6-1	TGTGCCAGCGCCCCGGGGACAGGGGGCACCTACACCTTC	CASAPGTGGTYTF
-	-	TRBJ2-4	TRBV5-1	TGCGCCAGCAGCTTAATGGATGGCGTTAACATTCAGTACTTC	CASSLMDGVNIQYF
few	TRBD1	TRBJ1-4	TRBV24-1	TGTGCCACCAGTGATCCCCGAAGGGGGCAGGGTAATGAAAAACTGTTTTTT	CATSDPRRGQGNEKLFF
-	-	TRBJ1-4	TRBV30	TGTGCCTGGACTCCGGGTTCTGGGCCTGAAAAACTGTTTTTT	CAWTPGSGPEKLFF
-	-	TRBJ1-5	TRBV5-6	TGTGCCAGCAGCTCGGGTCTAGCTGGGGATCAGCCCCAGCATTTT	CASSSGLAGDQPQHF
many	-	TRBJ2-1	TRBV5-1	TGCGCCAGCAGCTTGATCGCCCCAGGGCGAGGCAATGAGCAGTTCTTC	CASSLIAPGRGNEQFF
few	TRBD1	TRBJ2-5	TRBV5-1	TGCGCCAGCAGCAAAACAGGGGGCCAAGAGACCCAGTACTTC	CASSKTGGQETQYF
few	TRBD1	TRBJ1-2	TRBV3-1	TGTGCCAGCAGTCGACAGGGTTCGGTCCCCCTATATGGCTACACCTTC	CASSRQGSVPLYGYTF
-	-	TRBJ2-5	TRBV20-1	TGCAGTGCCCGGACAACACGAGGGAGAGAGACCCAGTACTTC	CSARTTRGRETQYF